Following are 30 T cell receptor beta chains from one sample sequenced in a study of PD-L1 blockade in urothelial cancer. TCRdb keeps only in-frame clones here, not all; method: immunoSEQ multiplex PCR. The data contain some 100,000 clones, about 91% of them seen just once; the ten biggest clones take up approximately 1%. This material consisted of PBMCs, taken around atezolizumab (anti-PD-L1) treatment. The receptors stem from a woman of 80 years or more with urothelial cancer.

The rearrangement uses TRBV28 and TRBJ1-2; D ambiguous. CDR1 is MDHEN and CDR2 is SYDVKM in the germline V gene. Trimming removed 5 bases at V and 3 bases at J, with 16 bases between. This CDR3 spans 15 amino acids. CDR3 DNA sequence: TGTGCCAGCAGTACGCCGGGAGGGTGGCACTATGGCTACACCTTC. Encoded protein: CASSTPGGWHYGYTF.

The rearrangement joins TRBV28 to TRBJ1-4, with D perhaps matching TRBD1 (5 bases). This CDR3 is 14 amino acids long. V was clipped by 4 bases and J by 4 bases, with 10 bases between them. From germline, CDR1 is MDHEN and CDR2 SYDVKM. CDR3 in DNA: TGTGCCAGCAGTTCGTCGACAGTTAATGAAAAACTGTTTTTT. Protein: CASSSSTVNEKLFF.

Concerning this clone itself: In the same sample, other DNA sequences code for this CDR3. The CDR3 loop reads CATSRPQGMNTEAFF. CDR3 bases: TGTGCCACCAGCAGACCACAGGGGATGAACACTGAAGCTTTCTTT. The chain joins TRBV15 to TRBJ1-1, with TRBD1 identical over 7 bases. With 2 bases clipped from V and 0 bases from J, the junction kept 3 bases outside the gene matches. Per germline, CDR1 LNHNV and CDR2 YYDKDF (reference sequence). This CDR3 region has 15 residues.

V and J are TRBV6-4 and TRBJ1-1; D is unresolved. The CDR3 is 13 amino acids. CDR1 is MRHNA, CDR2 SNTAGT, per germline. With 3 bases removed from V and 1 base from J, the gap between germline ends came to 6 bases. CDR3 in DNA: TGTGCCAGCAGTGAACAGAGGAACACTGAAGCTTTCTTT. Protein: CASSEQRNTEAFF.

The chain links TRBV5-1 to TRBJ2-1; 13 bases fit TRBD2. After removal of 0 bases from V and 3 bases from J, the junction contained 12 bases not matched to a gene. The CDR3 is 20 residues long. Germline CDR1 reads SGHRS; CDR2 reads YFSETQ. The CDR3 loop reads CASSLAAGTSGIRGYNEQFF. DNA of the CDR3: TGCGCCAGCAGCTTGGCCGCGGGGACTAGCGGGATCAGGGGCTACAATGAGCAGTTCTTC. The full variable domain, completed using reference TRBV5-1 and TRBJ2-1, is KAGVTQTPRYLIKTRGQQVTLSCSPISGHRSVSWYQQTPGQGLQFLFEYFSETQRNKGNFPGRFSGRQFSNSRSEMNVSTLELGDSALYLCASSLAAGTSGIRGYNEQFFGPGTRLTVL.

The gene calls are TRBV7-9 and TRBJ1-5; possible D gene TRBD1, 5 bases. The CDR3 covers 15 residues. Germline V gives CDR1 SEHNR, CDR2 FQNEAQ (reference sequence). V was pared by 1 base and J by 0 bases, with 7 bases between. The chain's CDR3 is CASSLGQYSNQPQHF. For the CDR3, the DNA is TGTGCCAGCAGCTTAGGACAGTATAGCAATCAGCCCCAGCATTTT.

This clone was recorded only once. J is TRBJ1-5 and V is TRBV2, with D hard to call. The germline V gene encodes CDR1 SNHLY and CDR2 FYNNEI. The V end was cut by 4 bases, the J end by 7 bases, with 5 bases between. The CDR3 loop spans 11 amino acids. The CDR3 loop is CASSGGQPQHF. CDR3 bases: TGTGCCAGCAGTGGAGGGCAGCCCCAGCATTTT.

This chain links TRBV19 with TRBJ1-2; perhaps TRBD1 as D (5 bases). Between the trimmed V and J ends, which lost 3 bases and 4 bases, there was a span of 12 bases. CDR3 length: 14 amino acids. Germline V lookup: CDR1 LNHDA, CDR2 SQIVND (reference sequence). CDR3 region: CASSIGPGGYGYTF. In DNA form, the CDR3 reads TGTGCCAGTAGTATCGGCCCGGGGGGCTATGGCTACACCTTC.

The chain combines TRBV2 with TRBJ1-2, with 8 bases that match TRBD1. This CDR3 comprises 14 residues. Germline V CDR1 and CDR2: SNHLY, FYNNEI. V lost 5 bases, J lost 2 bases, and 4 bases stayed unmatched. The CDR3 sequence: CASSPRQGNYGYTF. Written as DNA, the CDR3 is TGTGCCAGCAGTCCCCGACAGGGGAACTATGGCTACACCTTC.

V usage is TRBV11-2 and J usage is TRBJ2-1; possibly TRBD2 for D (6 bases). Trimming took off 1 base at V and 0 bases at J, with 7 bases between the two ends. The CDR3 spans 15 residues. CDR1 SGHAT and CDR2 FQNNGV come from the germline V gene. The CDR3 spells CASSLAGSSYNEQFF. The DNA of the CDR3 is TGTGCCAGCAGCTTAGCCGGGAGCTCCTACAATGAGCAGTTCTTC.

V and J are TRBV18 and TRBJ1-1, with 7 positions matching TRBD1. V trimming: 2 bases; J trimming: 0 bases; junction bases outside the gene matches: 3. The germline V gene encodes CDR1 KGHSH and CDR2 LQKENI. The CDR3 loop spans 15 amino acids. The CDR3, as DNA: TGTGCCAGCTCACCAGAGGGACAGCTGAACACTGAAGCTTTCTTT. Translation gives CASSPEGQLNTEAFF.

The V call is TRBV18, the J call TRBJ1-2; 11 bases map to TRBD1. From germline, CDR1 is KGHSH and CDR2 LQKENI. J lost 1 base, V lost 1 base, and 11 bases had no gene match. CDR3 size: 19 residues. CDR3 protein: CASSPLPGQGALFNYGYTF. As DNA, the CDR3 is TGTGCCAGCTCACCACTGCCCGGACAGGGGGCCCTATTTAACTATGGCTACACCTTC.

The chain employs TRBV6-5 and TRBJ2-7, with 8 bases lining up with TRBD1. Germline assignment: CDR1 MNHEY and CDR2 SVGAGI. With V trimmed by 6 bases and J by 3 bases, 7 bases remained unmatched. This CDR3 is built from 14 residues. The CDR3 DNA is TGTGCCAGCAGCAGACTCACAGGGGGCTACGAGCAGTACTTC. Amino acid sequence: CASSRLTGGYEQYF.

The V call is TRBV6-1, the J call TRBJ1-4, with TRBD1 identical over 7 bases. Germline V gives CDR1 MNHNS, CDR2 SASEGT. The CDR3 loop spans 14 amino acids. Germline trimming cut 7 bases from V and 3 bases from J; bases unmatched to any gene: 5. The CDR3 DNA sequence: TGTGCCAGCACGAAGGGGGCAGCTAATGAAAAACTGTTTTTT. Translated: CASTKGAANEKLFF.

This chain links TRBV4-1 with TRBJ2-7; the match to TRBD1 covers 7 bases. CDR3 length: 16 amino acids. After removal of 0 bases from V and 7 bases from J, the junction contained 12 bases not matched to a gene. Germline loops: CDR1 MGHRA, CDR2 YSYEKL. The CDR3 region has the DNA TGCGCCAGCAGCCAAGATCCGGGACAGTTTCTCGCTGAGCAGTACTTC. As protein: CASSQDPGQFLAEQYF.

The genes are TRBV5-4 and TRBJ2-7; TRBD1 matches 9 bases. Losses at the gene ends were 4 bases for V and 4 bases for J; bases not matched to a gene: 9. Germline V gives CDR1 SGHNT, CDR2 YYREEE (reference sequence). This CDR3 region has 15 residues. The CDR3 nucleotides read TGTGCCAGCAGCCACCGCACAGGGGGCGCTTACGAGCAGTACTTC. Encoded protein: CASSHRTGGAYEQYF.

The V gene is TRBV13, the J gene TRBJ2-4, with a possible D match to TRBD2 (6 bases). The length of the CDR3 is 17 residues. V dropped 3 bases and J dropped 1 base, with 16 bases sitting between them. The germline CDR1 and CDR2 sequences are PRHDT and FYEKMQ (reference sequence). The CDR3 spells CASSFDSGSGAKNIQYF. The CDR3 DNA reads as TGTGCCAGCAGCTTTGACTCTGGGAGCGGGGCCAAAAACATTCAGTACTTC.

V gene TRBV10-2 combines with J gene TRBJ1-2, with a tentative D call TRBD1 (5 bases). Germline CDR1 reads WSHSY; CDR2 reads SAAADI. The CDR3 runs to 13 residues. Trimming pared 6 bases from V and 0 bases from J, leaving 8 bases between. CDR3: CASRETANYGYTF. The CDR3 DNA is TGCGCCAGCAGAGAGACAGCTAACTATGGCTACACCTTC.

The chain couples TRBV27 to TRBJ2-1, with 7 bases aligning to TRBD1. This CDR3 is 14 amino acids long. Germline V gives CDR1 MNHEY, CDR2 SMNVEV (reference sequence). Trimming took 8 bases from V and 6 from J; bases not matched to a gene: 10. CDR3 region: CASARQGVVNEQFF. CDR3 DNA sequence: TGTGCCAGCGCGAGGCAGGGGGTGGTCAATGAGCAGTTCTTC.

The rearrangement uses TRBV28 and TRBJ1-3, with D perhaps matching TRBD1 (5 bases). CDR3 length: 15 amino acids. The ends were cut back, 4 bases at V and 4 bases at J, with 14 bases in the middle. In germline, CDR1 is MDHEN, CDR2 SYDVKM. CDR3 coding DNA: TGTGCCAGCAGTTCCCCCGGGGGGAAAGGAAACACCATATATTTT. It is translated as CASSSPGGKGNTIYF.

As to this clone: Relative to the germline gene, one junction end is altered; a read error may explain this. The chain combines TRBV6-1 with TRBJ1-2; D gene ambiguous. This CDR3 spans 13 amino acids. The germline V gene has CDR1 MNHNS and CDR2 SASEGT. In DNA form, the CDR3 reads TGTGCCATCAGTGAGGATCAGGACTATGGCTACACCTTC. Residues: CAISEDQDYGYTF.

The CDR3 sequence: CASRQGQSNYGYTF. The CDR3 DNA follows: TGTGCCAGTAGGCAGGGACAGAGTAACTATGGCTACACCTTC. The chain is built from TRBV19 and TRBJ1-2, with TRBD1 matching 7 bases. There are 14 residues in the CDR3. Germline CDR1 is LNHDA and CDR2 is SQIVND (reference sequence). V was pared by 6 bases and J by 1 base, with 5 bases of the junction left unmatched.

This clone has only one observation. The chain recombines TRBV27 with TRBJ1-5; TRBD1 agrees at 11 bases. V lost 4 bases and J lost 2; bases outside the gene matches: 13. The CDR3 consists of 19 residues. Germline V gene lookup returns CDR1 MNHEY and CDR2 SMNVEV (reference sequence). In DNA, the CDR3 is TGTGCCAGCAGTTGGTCTGGACAGGGGGCAGGGGGCCGCAATCAGCCCCAGCATTTT. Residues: CASSWSGQGAGGRNQPQHF.

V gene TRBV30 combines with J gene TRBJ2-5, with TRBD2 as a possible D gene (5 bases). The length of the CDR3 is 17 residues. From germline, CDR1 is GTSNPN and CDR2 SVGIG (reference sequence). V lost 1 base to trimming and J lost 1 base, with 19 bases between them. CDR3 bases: TGTGCCTGGAGTGAGTTTGGTGGGAGAGGACCCCAAGAGACCCAGTACTTC. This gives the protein CAWSEFGGRGPQETQYF.

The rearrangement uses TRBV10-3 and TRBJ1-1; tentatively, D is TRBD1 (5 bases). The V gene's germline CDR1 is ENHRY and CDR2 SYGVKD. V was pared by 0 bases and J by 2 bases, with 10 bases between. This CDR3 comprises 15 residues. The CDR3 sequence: CAISESWGENTEAFF. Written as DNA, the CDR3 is TGTGCCATCAGTGAGTCATGGGGGGAAAACACTGAAGCTTTCTTT.

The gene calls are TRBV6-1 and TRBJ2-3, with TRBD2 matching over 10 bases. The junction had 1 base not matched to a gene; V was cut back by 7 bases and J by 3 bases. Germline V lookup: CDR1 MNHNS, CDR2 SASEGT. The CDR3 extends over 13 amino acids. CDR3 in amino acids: CASTGLATDTQYF. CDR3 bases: TGTGCCAGCACGGGACTAGCGACAGATACGCAGTATTTT.

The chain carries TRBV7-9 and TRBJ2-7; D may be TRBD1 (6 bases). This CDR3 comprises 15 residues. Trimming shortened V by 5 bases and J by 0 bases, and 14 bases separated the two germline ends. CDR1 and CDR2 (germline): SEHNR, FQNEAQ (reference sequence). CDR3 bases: TGTGCCAGCAGCATATGGGGGCCTCACTCCTACGAGCAGTACTTC. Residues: CASSIWGPHSYEQYF.

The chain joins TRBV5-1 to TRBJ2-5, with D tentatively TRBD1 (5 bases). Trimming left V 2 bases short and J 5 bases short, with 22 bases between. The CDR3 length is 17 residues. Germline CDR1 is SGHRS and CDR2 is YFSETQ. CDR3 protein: CASSFFQGSLGYETQYF. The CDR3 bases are TGCGCCAGCAGCTTTTTCCAGGGTAGCCTCGGCTATGAGACCCAGTACTTC.

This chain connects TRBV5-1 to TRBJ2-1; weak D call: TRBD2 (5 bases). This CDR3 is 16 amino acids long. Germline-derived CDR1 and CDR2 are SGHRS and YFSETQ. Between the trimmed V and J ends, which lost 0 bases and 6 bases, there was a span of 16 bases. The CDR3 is CASSLAIGGLANEQFF. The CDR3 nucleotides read TGCGCCAGCAGCTTGGCCATCGGCGGGCTCGCCAATGAGCAGTTCTTC.

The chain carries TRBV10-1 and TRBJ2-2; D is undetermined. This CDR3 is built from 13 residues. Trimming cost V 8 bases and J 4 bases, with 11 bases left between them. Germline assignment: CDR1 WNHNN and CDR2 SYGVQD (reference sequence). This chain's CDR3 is CASSRDATGELFF. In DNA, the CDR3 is TGCGCCAGCTCTAGAGACGCCACCGGGGAGCTGTTTTTT.